Included here is one T cell receptor (beta chain) sequence, with context. The CDR3 length is 17 residues. Germline V gene lookup returns CDR1 SGHRS and CDR2 YFSETQ. V gave up 1 base and J gave up 5 bases; unmatched junction bases: 9. The data were obtained in a study of patients and donors after allogeneic stem cell transplantation. Each CDR3 protein is one row after TCRdb ran MiXCR on the RT-PCR reads. Among 900,000 to 1,000,000 distinct CDR3 sequences listed, about a sixth were seen once. Sequenced material: blood, either unsorted or a sorted T cell fraction (not recorded which). The sequence came from a human donor who was either an allogeneic HSCT recipient or a stem cell or donor lymphocyte infusion donor (not recorded which). It is not recorded whose cells these are; they may come from a transplant donor. The rearrangement joins TRBV5-1 to TRBJ1-1, with 12 nucleotides matching TRBD1. The CDR3 DNA reads as TGCGCCAGCAGCTTGTTGTGGGACAGGGGGCGATGGACTGAAGCTTTCTTT. Protein: CASSLLWDRGRWTEAFF.